This T cell receptor (beta chain) was found in a study of blood T cell repertoires in COVID-19. Study background: Researchers got acute and convalescent COVID-19 samples from the United States, Italy and Spain. The cDNA or gDNA used as material had been derived from T cells, B-cell-depleted T cells, or PBMCs.

The CDR3 spans 15 residues. V shed 4 bases and J shed 4 bases, with 14 bases lying between them. Germline lookup yields CDR1 MNHEY and CDR2 SVGAGI. Original handling: Counts of nucleated cells, estimated from reference gene primer amplification, were obtained. TCRdb keeps only in-frame clones here, not all; method: immunoSEQ multiplex PCR. The V and J calls and clone size come from that table; D and trimming were worked out from the DNA. Of about 80,000 clones in the sample, approximately 76% were seen once. Only one count was recorded for this clone. The sequence was obtained from a man in his sixties or seventies with active or convalescent COVID-19. The sequenced material came from peripheral blood. The rearrangement joins TRBV6-5 to TRBJ2-1; maybe TRBD1 (5 bases). The CDR3 nucleotides read TGTGCCAGCAGTTCCGACAGCCTGCTATACAATGAGCAGTTCTTC. Its translation is CASSSDSLLYNEQFF.